This T cell receptor (beta chain) was sequenced in a study of regulatory T cells in long-lasting Graves disease. Study overall: Persistent Graves' disease meant over 5 years of antithyroid drugs with positive TSH receptor antibodies.

Points on this clonotype: Its specificity is not known.

Study-wide results and caveats: Clonotypes that were public and shared totalled 2,500 to 3,000 in persistent patients versus over 800 in new patients.

Researchers made TCR beta libraries by using iRepertoire HTBI primers and running Arm-PCR on CDR3 regions. TCRdb independently ran MiXCR on the multiplex PCR reads; one entry per CDR3 protein. The table includes 430,000 or so distinct CDR3 sequences, under 25% detected once. The time point: persistent/refractory GD, antithyroid drugs over 5 years with positive TRAb. PBMC RNA served as the TCR library source. The sample here was peripheral blood mononuclear cells (PBMCs), taken when the disease was refractory, from a patient treated with antithyroid drugs. This receptor was identified in a female donor with Graves disease.

CDR3 loop: CASSLGADRLVGNQPQHF. DNA for the CDR3: TGTGCCAGCAGCTTAGGCGCCGACAGGCTAGTGGGCAATCAGCCCCAGCATTTT. The V gene is TRBV7-9, the J gene TRBJ1-5, with a possible D match to TRBD1 (6 bases). Germline V CDR1 and CDR2: SEHNR, FQNEAQ (reference sequence). Trimming shortened V by 1 base and J by 2 bases, and 18 bases separated the two germline ends. This CDR3 has 18 residues.